The 15 T cell receptor beta chains presented below share a single source sample, sequenced in a study of post-analysis software for immune sequencing data. Study results and caveats: Five or six TRBV segments, TRBV5-6, TRBV5-1 and TRBV20-1 among them, were found more frequent in patients than controls.

No antigen has been assigned to these receptors. Presence of unique molecular identifiers characterized the TCR beta cDNA libraries. One entry per CDR3 protein results from TCRdb running MiXCR on the PCR reads. Of hundreds of thousands of distinct CDR3 sequences in the sample, less than 45% were seen once. Sequenced material: blood. The receptors were sampled from a girl between 5 and 17 years old with multiple sclerosis.

There are a few counts of this clonotype. This chain uses TRBV3-1 with TRBJ2-7; TRBD2 matches 12 bases. CDR1 and CDR2 from the germline V gene are LGHDT and YNNKEL (reference sequence). The CDR3 has 16 residues. Trimming cost V 4 bases and J 0 bases; bases outside gene matches: 4. Here the CDR3 reads CASSRGLAGDSYEQYF. For the CDR3, the DNA is TGTGCCAGCAGCCGGGGACTAGCGGGCGACTCCTACGAGCAGTACTTC.

The chain employs TRBV20-1 and TRBJ2-5, with D maybe TRBD2 (7 bases). Near its end, the DNA agrees better with TRBJ2-7, so the J call may be wrong. CDR3 length: 14 amino acids. CDR1 DFQATT and CDR2 SNEGSKA come from the germline V gene (reference sequence). CDR3 residues: CSAKGEGQSGEQYF. CDR3 nucleotide sequence: TGCAGTGCTAAGGGGGAGGGCCAATCCGGCGAGCAGTACTTC.

As for this clonotype: A junction boundary mismatches the germline segment, possibly from a read error. V and J are TRBV7-6 and TRBJ2-7, with D maybe TRBD2 (5 bases). Looked up from germline, CDR1 is SGHVS and CDR2 is FNYEAQ. This CDR3 region has 13 residues. The CDR3 reads CAGSLVRGNEQYF. For the CDR3, the DNA is TGTGCCGGCAGCTTAGTTAGAGGGAACGAGCAGTACTTC. The full variable domain, its missing parts supplied by reference TRBV7-6 and TRBJ2-7, is GAGVSQSPRYKVTKRGQDVALRCDPISGHVSLYWYRQALGQGPEFLTYFNYEAQQDKSGLPNDRFSAERPEGSISTLTIQRTEQRDSAMYRCAGSLVRGNEQYFGPGTRLTVT.

The V gene is TRBV27, the J gene TRBJ2-5, with D hard to call. The assigned J gene may be wrong: the sequence end matches TRBJ2-7 better. The CDR3 length is 12 residues. Per the germline V gene, CDR1 is MNHEY and CDR2 is SMNVEV (reference sequence). The CDR3 DNA follows: TGTGCCAGCAATTTCCTTTCGGGCGAGCAGTACTTC. It yields the protein CASNFLSGEQYF.

This chain joins TRBV20-1 and TRBJ2-5, with 11 bases lining up with TRBD1. The J call may be in error: the DNA end matches TRBJ2-7 better. This CDR3 has 14 residues. Looked up from germline, CDR1 is DFQATT and CDR2 is SNEGSKA (reference sequence). This CDR3 is CSAPRTGGLNEQYF. CDR3 DNA sequence: TGCAGTGCTCCCCGGACAGGGGGCTTAAACGAGCAGTACTTC.

This clonotype was observed at least ten times. In DNA form, the CDR3 reads TGCAGTGCTAGAGCGGGGAGCTCCTACGAGCAGTACTTC. It yields the protein CSARAGSSYEQYF. This sequence joins TRBV20-1 and TRBJ2-7; D perhaps matches TRBD2 (5 bases). From germline, CDR1 is DFQATT and CDR2 SNEGSKA (reference sequence). The CDR3 totals 13 residues. V was trimmed by 1 base and J by 0 bases, leaving 7 bases between them.

There are a few counts of this clonotype. This chain connects TRBV5-1 to TRBJ2-1, with no clear D. The germline V gene has CDR1 SGHRS and CDR2 YFSETQ. Between the trimmed V and J ends, which lost 5 bases and 6 bases, there was a span of 12 bases. The CDR3 sequence is 13 residues long. CDR3 region: CASSPVLSNEQFF. CDR3 in DNA: TGCGCCAGCAGTCCAGTCCTTAGCAATGAGCAGTTCTTC.

The chain uses TRBV2 and TRBJ2-3; 8 bases agree with TRBD1. This CDR3 has 15 amino acids. Germline V gene sequence: CDR1 SNHLY, CDR2 FYNNEI. The V segment lost 6 bases and the J segment 7 bases; nucleotides outside the gene matches: 12. DNA of the CDR3: TGTGCCAGCAGGAAGGAGCCGCAGGGGGCGAATACGCAGTATTTT. It is translated as CASRKEPQGANTQYF.

There are a few counts of this clonotype. This sequence joins TRBV3-1 and TRBJ2-1; 7 nucleotides align to TRBD2. The junction had 5 bases not matched to a gene; V was cut back by 4 bases and J by 8 bases. CDR1 is LGHDT, CDR2 YNNKEL, per germline (reference sequence). The CDR3 runs 13 residues. CDR3 bases: TGTGCCAGCAGCCGCGACCGGGGGGATGAGCAGTTCTTC. It translates to CASSRDRGDEQFF.

The rearrangement links TRBV2 to TRBJ2-7, with 7 positions matching TRBD2. The CDR3 has 14 amino acids. J was trimmed by 2 bases and V by 5 bases; bases with no gene match: 6. Germline CDR1 reads SNHLY; CDR2 reads FYNNEI. CDR3 in amino acids: CASSMSGTAYEQYF. The CDR3 region has the DNA TGTGCCAGCAGTATGAGCGGGACGGCCTACGAGCAGTACTTC.

A note on this clonotype: A junction boundary mismatches the germline segment, possibly from a read error. This chain uses TRBV20-1 with TRBJ2-4, with TRBD1 identical over 8 bases. The CDR3 runs to 14 residues. Per the germline V gene, CDR1 is DFQATT and CDR2 is SNEGSKA (reference sequence). CDR3 DNA sequence: TGTAGTGCTAACAGGGGGTTAGCCAAAAACATTCAGTACTTC. Translating it yields CSANRGLAKNIQYF.

This clonotype came up once. A junction boundary mismatches the germline segment, possibly from a read error. The genes are TRBV20-1 and TRBJ2-7; 8 bases line up with TRBD2. CDR1 DFQATT and CDR2 SNEGSKA come from the germline V gene (reference sequence). CDR3 length: 15 residues. CDR3 DNA: TGCAGTGCGAGAGTACTTAGCGGGAACTCCTACGAGCAGTACTTC. Its protein product is CSARVLSGNSYEQYF.

This chain connects TRBV7-2 to TRBJ1-5; D might be TRBD1 (6 bases). Germline CDR1 and CDR2: SGHTA and FQGNSA. This CDR3 is 16 amino acids long. Trimming removed 0 bases at V and 6 bases at J, with 15 bases between. CDR3 residues: CASSLAPQGLGQPQHF. The CDR3 coding sequence is TGTGCCAGCAGCTTAGCCCCCCAGGGGCTGGGTCAGCCCCAGCATTTT.

In its sample, this clonotype was seen a few times. The gene calls are TRBV10-3 and TRBJ2-7; 9 nucleotides align to TRBD1. Gene TRBJ2-5 matches the end of the DNA better, so the J call may be wrong. Looked up from germline, CDR1 is ENHRY and CDR2 is SYGVKD. This CDR3 spans 14 amino acids. CDR3: CAISTTGGEETQYF. In DNA form, the CDR3 reads TGTGCCATCAGTACGACAGGGGGAGAGGAGACCCAGTACTTC.

This sequence joins TRBV20-1 and TRBJ2-5; D may be TRBD2 (6 bases). This CDR3 spans 13 amino acids. The germline CDR1 and CDR2 sequences are DFQATT and SNEGSKA (reference sequence). The ends were cut back, 3 bases at V and 5 bases at J, with 13 bases in the middle. CDR3 sequence reads: CSARRGSGETQYF. CDR3 nucleotide sequence: TGCAGTGCTAGGCGTGGGAGCGGGGAGACCCAGTACTTC.